This paragraph covers one TCR beta chain sequence. This clonotype was counted at least ten times. No cognate antigen has been identified for it. Per-base qualities were not stored, and no clone one base away is much larger. The data derive from a study of T cells after yellow fever vaccination (dated 2019 in TCRdb). For context, the study as a whole: The SMART-Seq v4 Ultra Low Input RNA kit was used to prepare libraries from fractions with low cell numbers. Two healthy male donors, one aged 18 to 29 and one aged 30 to 39 years, were included in the cohort. Blood was collected at multiple timepoints before and after primary and secondary immunization, and bulk PBMC replicates and cell subsets were isolated. To follow T-cell clones before and after both primary and booster YFV17D yellow fever vaccination, bulk TCR alpha and beta repertoires underwent longitudinal sequencing. Overall results and qualifications from the work: Because only two donors were included in the study, the extent to which the findings can be generalized is limited. The secondary T-cell response was weaker than the primary response but faster, peaking on day 5 instead of day 15. FACS-sorted repertoires could contain abundant contaminating clonotypes from the bulk population, so computational filtering was required. A small fraction of clonotypes appeared in both the CD4 and CD8 compartments, likely as a result of convergent recombination. After the booster, most of the clones that had expanded following primary vaccination were detected again (almost 98% of CD4 and 85% to 90% of CD8), which suggests that memory was broadly maintained.

The run used an Illumina NovaSeq 6000. TCR cDNA was made using 5'RACE template switching, a step that added a universal primer site and unique molecular identifiers. Priming of cDNA synthesis was performed from both the TCR alpha and TCR beta constant segments. Library amplification involved two PCR steps, and the second step added sample barcodes and sequencing adapters. Sequencing of the libraries was done on either Illumina HiSeq 2500 (2x100 bp) or NovaSeq (2x150 bp). As for how the authors treated the data: Reads were demultiplexed and collapsed into UMI consensus sequences with MIGEC, and V(D)J alignment was performed with MiXCR. Clonotypes responding to the vaccine were identified with edgeR on replicate PBMC samples, with the criteria of FDR below 0.01 and a log2 fold change above 5 up to day 15. CD4 or CD8 identity was assigned to each bulk clonotype according to whether the clonotype was present at higher abundance in the sequenced CD4 repertoire or the sequenced CD8 repertoire. TCRdb passed the public sequencing reads through fastp at Q25 and MiXCR, retaining productive beta sequences. Identical CDR3 proteins give one entry, which carries the most common genes and DNA. TCRdb, rather than the study authors, made the V and J calls. The sample contains 200,000 to 250,000 distinct CDR3 sequences, roughly 3% of them found a single time. The ten largest clones represent 3.2% of the sample.

Taken with the paper, the label for treatment or condition translates to: live attenuated yellow fever vaccine strain. A standard Ficoll-Paque protocol was used to isolate PBMCs from peripheral blood. Dynabeads CD4 and CD8 positive selection kits were used to isolate the CD4 and CD8 T-cell fractions. RNA was extracted with TriZol from bulk PBMCs, CD4 and CD8 fractions, and dextramer-positive and dextramer-negative fractions. This specimen consisted of CD4+ T cells sorted from PBMCs, obtained 10 days after the yellow fever booster vaccination. The sequence came from a man aged 18 to 30 who received the YFV17D yellow fever vaccine.

The DNA reads as follows: TGTGCCAGCAGCTTAGTACGGGGCTCCTACGAGCAGTACTTC. It codes for CASSLVRGSYEQYF. The receptor chain draws on TRBV11-2 and TRBJ2-7; D gene: possibly TRBD2, on 5 matching bases. CDR1 and CDR2 were assigned from the germline V gene as SGHAT and FQNNGV. V was cut back by 1 base and J by 0 bases, leaving a gap of 7 bases between them. Including cysteine and phenylalanine, the CDR3 has 14 amino acids. Solely the CDR3 DNA is kept, with 42 bases framed from the first base.